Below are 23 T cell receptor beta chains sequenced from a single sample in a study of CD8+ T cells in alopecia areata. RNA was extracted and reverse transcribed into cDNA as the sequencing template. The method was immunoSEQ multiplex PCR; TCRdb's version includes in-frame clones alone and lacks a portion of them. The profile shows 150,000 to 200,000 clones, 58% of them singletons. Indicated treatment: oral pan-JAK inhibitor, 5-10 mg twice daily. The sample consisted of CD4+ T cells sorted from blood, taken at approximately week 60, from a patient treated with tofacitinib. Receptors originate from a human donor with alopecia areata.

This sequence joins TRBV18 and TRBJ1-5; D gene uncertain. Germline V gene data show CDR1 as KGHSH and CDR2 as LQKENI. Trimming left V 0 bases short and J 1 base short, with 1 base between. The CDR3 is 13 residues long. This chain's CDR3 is CASSPPSNQPQHF. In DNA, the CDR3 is TGTGCCAGCTCACCACCGAGCAATCAGCCCCAGCATTTT. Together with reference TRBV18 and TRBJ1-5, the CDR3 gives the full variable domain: NAGVMQNPRHLVRRRGQEARLRCSPMKGHSHVYWYRQLPEEGLKFMVYLQKENIIDESGMPKERFSAEFPKEGPSILRIQQVVRGDSAAYFCASSPPSNQPQHFGDGTRLSIL.

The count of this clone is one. For the CDR3, the DNA is TGCGCCAGCAGAAAGGGGACAGGCAGTACCCCCTCTGGAAACACCATATATTTT. Its translation: CASRKGTGSTPSGNTIYF. V usage is TRBV5-1 and J usage is TRBJ1-3, with TRBD1 matching 8 bases. Germline lookup yields CDR1 SGHRS and CDR2 YFSETQ. CDR3 length: 18 residues. The V and J ends lost 5 bases and 0 bases, in that order; junction bases with no gene match: 13.

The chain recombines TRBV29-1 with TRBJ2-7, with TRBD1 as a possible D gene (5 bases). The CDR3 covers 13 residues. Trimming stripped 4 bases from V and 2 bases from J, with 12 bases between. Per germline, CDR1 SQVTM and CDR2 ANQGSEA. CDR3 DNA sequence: TGCAGCGTTGCAACACCCAGGGCCTACGAGCAGTACTTC. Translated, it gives CSVATPRAYEQYF.

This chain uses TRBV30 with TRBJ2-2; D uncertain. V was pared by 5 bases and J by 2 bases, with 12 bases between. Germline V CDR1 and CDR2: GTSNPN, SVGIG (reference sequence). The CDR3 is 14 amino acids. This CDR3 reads CAWYKGSNTGELFF. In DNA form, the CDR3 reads TGTGCCTGGTATAAAGGCTCCAACACCGGGGAGCTGTTTTTT. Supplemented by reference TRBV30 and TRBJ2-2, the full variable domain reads SQTIHQWPATLVQPVGSPLSLECTVEGTSNPNLYWYRQAAGRGLQLLFYSVGIGQISSEVPQNLSASRPQDRQFILSSKKLLLSDSGFYLCAWYKGSNTGELFFGEGSRLTVL.

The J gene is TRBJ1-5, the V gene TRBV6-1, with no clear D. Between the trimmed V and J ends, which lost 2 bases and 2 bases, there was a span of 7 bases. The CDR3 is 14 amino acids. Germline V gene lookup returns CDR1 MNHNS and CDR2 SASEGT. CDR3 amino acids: CASSESGGNQPQHF. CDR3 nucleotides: TGTGCCAGCAGTGAAAGCGGGGGCAATCAGCCCCAGCATTTT.

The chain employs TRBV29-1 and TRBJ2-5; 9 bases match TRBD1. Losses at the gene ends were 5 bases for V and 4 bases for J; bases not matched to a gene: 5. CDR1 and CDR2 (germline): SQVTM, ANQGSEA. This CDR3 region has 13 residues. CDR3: CSVNHRGLETQYF. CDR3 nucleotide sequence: TGCAGCGTTAATCACAGGGGGCTAGAGACCCAGTACTTC.

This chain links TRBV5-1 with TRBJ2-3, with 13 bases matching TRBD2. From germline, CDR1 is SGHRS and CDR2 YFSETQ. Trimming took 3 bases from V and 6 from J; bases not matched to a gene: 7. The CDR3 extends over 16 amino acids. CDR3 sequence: CASSSRLAGGSDTQYF. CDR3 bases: TGCGCCAGCAGCTCTAGACTAGCGGGGGGTTCCGATACGCAGTATTTT.

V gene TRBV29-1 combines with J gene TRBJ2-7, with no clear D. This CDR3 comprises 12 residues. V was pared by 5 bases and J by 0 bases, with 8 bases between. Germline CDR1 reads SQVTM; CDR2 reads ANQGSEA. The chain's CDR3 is CSVSDTSYEQYF. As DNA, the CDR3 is TGCAGCGTTTCTGACACCTCCTACGAGCAGTACTTC.

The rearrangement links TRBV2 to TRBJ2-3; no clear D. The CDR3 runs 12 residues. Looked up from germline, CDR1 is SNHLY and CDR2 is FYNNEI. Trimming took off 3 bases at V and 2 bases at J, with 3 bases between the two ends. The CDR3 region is CASSDLTDTQYF. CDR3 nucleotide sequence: TGTGCCAGCAGTGATCTCACAGATACGCAGTATTTT.

The CDR3 here is CASSLDNYEQYF. CDR3 bases: TGCGCCAGCAGCTTGGACAACTACGAGCAGTACTTC. The chain is built from TRBV5-1 and TRBJ2-7; no clear D gene. The germline V gene has CDR1 SGHRS and CDR2 YFSETQ. The V end lost 0 bases, the J end lost 3 bases, and 4 bases lay between the germline ends. The CDR3 spans 12 residues.

CDR3: CAWSYGEGNQPQHF. CDR3 nucleotides: TGTGCCTGGAGTTACGGGGAGGGCAATCAGCCCCAGCATTTT. The V gene is TRBV30, the J gene TRBJ1-5; no definite D call. Trimming pared 2 bases from V and 2 bases from J, leaving 10 bases between. CDR1 is GTSNPN and CDR2 is SVGIG in the germline V gene (reference sequence). CDR3 length equals 14 residues.

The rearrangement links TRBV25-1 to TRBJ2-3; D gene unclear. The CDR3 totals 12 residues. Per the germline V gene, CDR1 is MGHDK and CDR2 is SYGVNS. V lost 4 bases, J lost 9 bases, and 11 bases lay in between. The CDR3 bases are TGTGCCAGCAGTGGGACCCAGCTCACGCAGTATTTT. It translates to CASSGTQLTQYF.

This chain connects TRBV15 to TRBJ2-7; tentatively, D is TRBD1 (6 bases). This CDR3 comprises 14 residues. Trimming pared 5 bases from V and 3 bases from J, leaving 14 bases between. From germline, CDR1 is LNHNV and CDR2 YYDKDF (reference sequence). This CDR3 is CATSVDRLHYEQYF. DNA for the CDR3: TGTGCCACCAGCGTCGACAGGTTGCACTACGAGCAGTACTTC.

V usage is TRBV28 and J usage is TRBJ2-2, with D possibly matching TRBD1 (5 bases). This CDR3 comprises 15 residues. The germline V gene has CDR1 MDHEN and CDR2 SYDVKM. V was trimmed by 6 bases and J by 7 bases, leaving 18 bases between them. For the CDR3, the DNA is TGTGCCAGCAGGGATATATCTACAGGTCTCGGGGAGCTGTTTTTT. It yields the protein CASRDISTGLGELFF.

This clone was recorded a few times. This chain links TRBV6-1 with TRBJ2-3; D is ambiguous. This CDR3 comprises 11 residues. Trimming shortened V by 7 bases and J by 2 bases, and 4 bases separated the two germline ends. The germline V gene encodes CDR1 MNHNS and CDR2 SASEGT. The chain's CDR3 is CASTFTDTQYF. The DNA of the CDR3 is TGTGCCAGCACCTTCACAGATACGCAGTATTTT.

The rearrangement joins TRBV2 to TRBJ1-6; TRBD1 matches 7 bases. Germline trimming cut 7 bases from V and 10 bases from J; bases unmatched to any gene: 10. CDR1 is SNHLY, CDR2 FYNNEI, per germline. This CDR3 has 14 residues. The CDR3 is CASNLQGTGSPLHF. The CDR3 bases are TGTGCCAGCAACCTACAGGGGACGGGGTCACCCCTCCACTTT.

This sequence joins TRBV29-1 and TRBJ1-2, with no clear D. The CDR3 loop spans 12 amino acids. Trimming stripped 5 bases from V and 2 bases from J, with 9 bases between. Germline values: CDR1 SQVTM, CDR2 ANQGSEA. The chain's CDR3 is CSVPDRNYGYTF. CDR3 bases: TGCAGCGTTCCGGACCGGAACTATGGCTACACCTTC.

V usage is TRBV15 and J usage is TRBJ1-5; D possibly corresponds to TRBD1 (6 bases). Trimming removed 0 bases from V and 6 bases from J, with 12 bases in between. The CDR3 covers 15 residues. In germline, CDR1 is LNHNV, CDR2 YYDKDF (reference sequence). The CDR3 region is CATSRDFGGPQPQHF. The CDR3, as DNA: TGTGCCACCAGCAGAGATTTCGGGGGGCCTCAGCCCCAGCATTTT. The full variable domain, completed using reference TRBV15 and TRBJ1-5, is DAMVIQNPRYQVTQFGKPVTLSCSQTLNHNVMYWYQQKSSQAPKLLFHYYDKDFNNEADTPDNFQSRRPNTSFCFLDIRSPGLGDTAMYLCATSRDFGGPQPQHFGDGTRLSIL.

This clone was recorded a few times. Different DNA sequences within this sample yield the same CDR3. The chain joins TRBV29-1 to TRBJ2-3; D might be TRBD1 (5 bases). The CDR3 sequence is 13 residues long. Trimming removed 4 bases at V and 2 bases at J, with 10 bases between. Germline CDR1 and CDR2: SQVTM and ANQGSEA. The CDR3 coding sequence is TGCAGCGTTGTCGGCAGGGCCACAGATACGCAGTATTTT. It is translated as CSVVGRATDTQYF.

This CDR3 is CASLTHQNTGELFF. The CDR3 DNA reads TGTGCCAGCTTAACCCACCAGAACACCGGGGAGCTGTTTTTT. The chain carries TRBV6-5 and TRBJ2-2; no clear D gene. CDR3 size: 14 residues. Trimming shortened V by 8 bases and J by 1 base, and 11 bases separated the two germline ends. Germline loops: CDR1 MNHEY, CDR2 SVGAGI.

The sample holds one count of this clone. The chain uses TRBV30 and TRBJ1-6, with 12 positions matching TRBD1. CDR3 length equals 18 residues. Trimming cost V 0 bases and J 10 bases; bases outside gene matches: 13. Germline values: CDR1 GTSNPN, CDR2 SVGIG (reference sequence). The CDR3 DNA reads TGTGCCTGGAGTGTCGGGACAGGGGGCACAACTTTTAACTCACCCCTCCACTTT. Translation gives CAWSVGTGGTTFNSPLHF.

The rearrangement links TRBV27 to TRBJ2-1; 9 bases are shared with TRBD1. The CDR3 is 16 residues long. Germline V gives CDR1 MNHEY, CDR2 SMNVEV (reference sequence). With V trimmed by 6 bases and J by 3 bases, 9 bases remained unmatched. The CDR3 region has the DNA TGTGCCAGCAGCCCAAAAGGGGGACAGGGCTACAATGAGCAGTTCTTC. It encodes CASSPKGGQGYNEQFF.

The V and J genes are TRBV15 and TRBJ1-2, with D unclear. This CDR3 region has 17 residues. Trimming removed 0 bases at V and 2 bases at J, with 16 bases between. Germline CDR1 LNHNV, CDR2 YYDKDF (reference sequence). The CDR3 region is CATSRDQRLGMNYGYTF. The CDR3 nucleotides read TGTGCCACCAGCAGAGATCAAAGGTTGGGTATGAACTATGGCTACACCTTC.